The 20 T cell receptor beta chains presented below share a single source sample, sequenced in a study of identical twins. Using its own MiXCR run on the 5' RACE reads, TCRdb lists one record per CDR3 protein. The sample consists of fewer than 550,000 distinct CDR3 sequences, 13% to 15% of them appearing once. A further study also used this sample, focusing on yellow fever vaccine responses in identical twins.

The sample consisted of CD4+ T cells sorted from blood. These receptors were obtained from a woman aged 18 to 35 in good health.

This clonotype was picked up a small number of times. The chain uses TRBV7-2 and TRBJ2-5; either TRBD1 or TRBD2 may fit D (5 bases each). The CDR3 is 14 residues long. With 4 bases removed from V and 1 base from J, the gap between germline ends came to 10 bases. Germline CDR1 SGHTA, CDR2 FQGNSA. CDR3 DNA: TGTGCCAGCAGCTCCCCCGGGGCCCAAGAGACCCAGTACTTC. Its protein product is CASSSPGAQETQYF. The full variable domain, completed using reference TRBV7-2 and TRBJ2-5, is GAGVSQSPSNKVTEKGKDVELRCDPISGHTALYWYRQSLGQGLEFLIYFQGNSAPDKSGLPSDRFSAERTGGSVSTLTIQRTQQEDSAVYLCASSSPGAQETQYFGPGTRLLVL.

The chain employs TRBV28 and TRBJ2-1; the D gene is possibly TRBD2 (7 bases). CDR3 length equals 16 residues. Per germline, CDR1 MDHEN and CDR2 SYDVKM. V lost 2 bases to trimming and J lost 6 bases, with 17 bases between them. DNA of the CDR3: TGTGCCAGCAGTTTACACAGAGGGGGGGGCATCAATGAGCAGTTCTTC. Translation: CASSLHRGGGINEQFF.

This clonotype was counted between two and nine times. The chain employs TRBV28 and TRBJ1-6, with 7 bases aligning to TRBD1. CDR3 length: 16 residues. The V gene's germline CDR1 is MDHEN and CDR2 SYDVKM. V shed 5 bases, J shed 4 bases, and the junction held 8 bases outside the gene matches. The CDR3 loop is CASSQLPTGYNSPLHF. The CDR3 region has the DNA TGTGCCAGCAGTCAGCTACCGACAGGGTATAATTCACCCCTCCACTTT.

CDR3 sequence (DNA): TGTGCCAGCAGGGACAGGCTGGGGGCGTCTGAAAAACTGTTTTTT. Residues: CASRDRLGASEKLFF. This chain joins TRBV6-1 and TRBJ1-4; 7 nucleotides agree with TRBD1. Unmatched junction bases numbered 11, after V lost 6 bases and J lost 7 bases. Per germline, CDR1 MNHNS and CDR2 SASEGT. This CDR3 comprises 15 residues.

In this sample, this clonotype turned up many times. The rearrangement joins TRBV7-2 to TRBJ2-3, with a tentative D call TRBD2 (6 bases). The V end lost 4 bases, the J end lost 2 bases, and 16 bases lay between the germline ends. The CDR3 length is 16 residues. Germline V gives CDR1 SGHTA, CDR2 FQGNSA. Written as DNA, the CDR3 is TGTGCCAGCAGCTCCTTTCACGGGGGAACCACAGATACGCAGTATTTT. It specifies CASSSFHGGTTDTQYF.

As for this clonotype: A read error may produce the germline difference seen at one junction end. The chain joins TRBV4-2 to TRBJ2-3; perhaps TRBD2 as D (5 bases). The length of the CDR3 is 15 residues. Germline V gives CDR1 LGHNA, CDR2 YNFKEQ. Here the CDR3 DNA reads TGTGCCGGCAGCCAAATTAGCGCTAGCACAGATACGCAGTATTTT. Translating gives CAGSQISASTDTQYF.

This clonotype was seen a single time. The V call is TRBV18, the J call TRBJ2-1; 8 bases align to TRBD2. The V gene end was trimmed by 3 bases and the J gene end by 6 bases; junction bases not matched to a gene: 13. The CDR3 runs to 17 residues. Per the germline V gene, CDR1 is KGHSH and CDR2 is LQKENI. This chain's CDR3 is CASSPLGTAGGPNEQFF. The CDR3 nucleotides read TGTGCCAGCTCACCCCTTGGCACTGCGGGAGGACCCAATGAGCAGTTCTTC.

The CDR3 reads CASSYSGIAGGHKNEQFF. The DNA of the CDR3 is TGTGCCAGCAGTTACTCGGGGATAGCGGGGGGGCATAAAAATGAGCAGTTCTTC. The chain carries TRBV6-5 and TRBJ2-1; 11 nucleotides match TRBD2. The CDR3 extends over 18 amino acids. V lost 0 bases, J lost 7 bases, and 11 bases stayed unmatched. CDR1 MNHEY and CDR2 SVGAGI come from the germline V gene.

The V call is TRBV20-1, the J call TRBJ2-7; 13 nucleotides line up with TRBD2. V lost 6 bases, J lost 5 bases, and 4 bases stayed unmatched. Germline CDR1 DFQATT, CDR2 SNEGSKA (reference sequence). This CDR3 contains 13 residues. CDR3 loop: CSATSGGAHEQYF. The CDR3 DNA sequence: TGCAGTGCCACTAGCGGGGGGGCCCACGAGCAGTACTTC.

The genes are TRBV2 and TRBJ2-3; 7 nucleotides align to TRBD1. CDR1 SNHLY and CDR2 FYNNEI come from the germline V gene. The CDR3 has 15 residues. After removal of 4 bases from V and 2 bases from J, the junction contained 6 bases not matched to a gene. The CDR3 region is CASSGRDRATDTQYF. CDR3 bases: TGTGCCAGCAGTGGCCGGGACAGAGCCACAGATACGCAGTATTTT.

There are a few counts of this clonotype. The rearrangement uses TRBV3-1 and TRBJ2-1; no definite D call. Deletions cut 0 bases from V and 3 bases from J, with 12 bases between. Germline loops: CDR1 LGHDT, CDR2 YNNKEL (reference sequence). The CDR3 contains 16 residues. The CDR3 nucleotides are TGTGCCAGCAGCCAAGAAGTGCCCTCTGTCTACAATGAGCAGTTCTTC. This codes for CASSQEVPSVYNEQFF.

This clonotype was detected only a few times. J is TRBJ2-1 and V is TRBV6-2 or TRBV6-3; 7 nucleotides align to TRBD2. Trimming at V came to 0 bases and at J to 8 bases, leaving 4 bases not matched to a gene. The CDR3 is made up of 14 amino acids. Germline CDR1 is MNHEY and CDR2 is SVGEGT. CDR3 nucleotide sequence: TGTGCCAGCAGTTACTCATCGACTAGCCATGAGCAGTTCTTC. Amino acid sequence: CASSYSSTSHEQFF.

This clonotype was recorded a few times. V usage is TRBV28 and J usage is TRBJ2-7; D unclear. This CDR3 has 14 amino acids. Deletions cut 8 bases from V and 1 base from J, with 15 bases between. Germline CDR1 and CDR2: MDHEN and SYDVKM. CDR3 sequence: CASGEVQRSYEQYF. The CDR3 nucleotides read TGTGCCAGCGGAGAAGTACAGAGATCCTACGAGCAGTACTTC.

The gene calls are TRBV5-1 and TRBJ2-5, with 7 bases matching TRBD1. Germline-derived CDR1 and CDR2 are SGHRS and YFSETQ. The length of the CDR3 is 14 residues. The junction had 3 bases not matched to a gene; V was cut back by 3 bases and J by 1 base. The CDR3 loop is CASSYGTVQETQYF. The CDR3 DNA reads TGCGCCAGCAGCTACGGGACAGTCCAAGAGACCCAGTACTTC.

This clonotype was seen a handful of times. CDR3 DNA sequence: TGCGCCAGCAGCTTGTCCCCCACAGGGTCCGGGGAGACCCAGTACTTC. Translating gives CASSLSPTGSGETQYF. V is TRBV5-1 and J is TRBJ2-5, with a weak D call TRBD1 (6 bases). The CDR3 has 16 amino acids. V lost 1 base and J 5 bases, leaving 18 bases between the germline ends. CDR1 is SGHRS, CDR2 YFSETQ, per germline.

In this sample, this clonotype turned up many times. This chain connects TRBV4-3 to TRBJ1-1, with unresolved D. The CDR3 consists of 12 residues. Per the germline V gene, CDR1 is LGHNA and CDR2 is YSLEER. V lost 2 bases and J lost 1, with 2 bases in between. The CDR3 sequence: CASSQRNTEAFF. The CDR3 region has the DNA TGCGCCAGCAGCCAACGGAACACTGAAGCTTTCTTT.

In its sample, this clonotype was seen a few times. The chain joins TRBV5-1 to TRBJ2-2; 7 bases fit TRBD1. The J segment lost 8 bases and the V segment lost 4 bases, leaving 11 bases of the junction unmatched. Germline V gene sequence: CDR1 SGHRS, CDR2 YFSETQ. The CDR3 runs to 15 residues. CDR3 sequence reads: CASSMLTGQSGELFF. As DNA, the CDR3 is TGCGCCAGCAGCATGCTAACGGGACAGTCGGGGGAGCTGTTTTTT.

This clonotype was observed a few times. As DNA, the CDR3 is TGTGCCAGCAGCGTAGACAGGAACTATGGCTACACCTTC. Amino acid sequence: CASSVDRNYGYTF. The V call is TRBV9, the J call TRBJ1-2; possible D gene TRBD1, 5 bases. CDR1 is SGDLS and CDR2 is YYNGEE in the germline V gene. Deletions cut 0 bases from V and 2 bases from J, with 5 bases between. The CDR3 has 13 residues.

The chain joins TRBV6-5 to TRBJ2-6; D not resolved. The CDR3 extends over 16 amino acids. Germline-derived CDR1 and CDR2 are MNHEY and SVGAGI. The V end lost 5 bases, the J end lost 0 bases, and 11 bases lay between the germline ends. CDR3 sequence reads: CASSPLKSSGANVLTF. Here the CDR3 DNA reads TGTGCCAGCAGTCCACTCAAGAGCTCTGGGGCCAACGTCCTGACTTTC.

The V gene is TRBV12-3 or TRBV12-4, the J gene TRBJ1-4; TRBD1 matches at 7 bases. The CDR3 runs 14 residues. With 8 bases clipped from V and 6 bases from J, the junction kept 9 bases outside the gene matches. CDR3 amino acids: CASRAQGKYEKLFF. In DNA form, the CDR3 reads TGTGCCAGCCGGGCACAGGGGAAGTATGAAAAACTGTTTTTT.